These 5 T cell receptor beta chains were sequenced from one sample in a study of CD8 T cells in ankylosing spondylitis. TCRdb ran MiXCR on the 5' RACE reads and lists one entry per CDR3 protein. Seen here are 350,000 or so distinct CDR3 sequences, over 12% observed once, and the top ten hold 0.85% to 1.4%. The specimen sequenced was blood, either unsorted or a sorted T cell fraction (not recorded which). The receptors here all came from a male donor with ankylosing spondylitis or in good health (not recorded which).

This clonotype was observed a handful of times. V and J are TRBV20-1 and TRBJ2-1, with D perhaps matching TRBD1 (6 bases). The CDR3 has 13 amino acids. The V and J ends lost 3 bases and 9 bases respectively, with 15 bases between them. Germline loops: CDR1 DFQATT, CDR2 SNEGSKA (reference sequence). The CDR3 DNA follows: TGCAGTGCTAGGCTGGGGGCGATCGCTGAGCAGTTCTTC. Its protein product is CSARLGAIAEQFF.

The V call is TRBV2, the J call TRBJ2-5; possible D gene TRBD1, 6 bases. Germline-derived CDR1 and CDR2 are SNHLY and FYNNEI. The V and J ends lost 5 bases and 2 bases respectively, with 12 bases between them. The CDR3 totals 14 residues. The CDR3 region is CASSRDRQQETQYF. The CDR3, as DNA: TGTGCCAGCAGTCGAGACAGGCAACAAGAGACCCAGTACTTC.

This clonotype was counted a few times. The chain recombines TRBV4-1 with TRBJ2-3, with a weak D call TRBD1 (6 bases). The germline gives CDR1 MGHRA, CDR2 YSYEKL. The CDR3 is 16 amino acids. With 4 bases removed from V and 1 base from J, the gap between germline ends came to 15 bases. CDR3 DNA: TGCGCCAGCAGCCCCGGGACACTATTAGGCACAGATACGCAGTATTTT. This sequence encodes CASSPGTLLGTDTQYF.

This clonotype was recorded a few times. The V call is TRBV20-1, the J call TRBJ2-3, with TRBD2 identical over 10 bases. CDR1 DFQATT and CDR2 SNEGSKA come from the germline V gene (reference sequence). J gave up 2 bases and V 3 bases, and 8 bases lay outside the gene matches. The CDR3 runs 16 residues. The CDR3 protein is CSASLILAGYTDTQYF. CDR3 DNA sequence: TGCAGTGCTAGCCTCATACTAGCGGGGTACACAGATACGCAGTATTTT.

In DNA, the CDR3 is TGCGCCAGCAAGACATCAGGGACAGGGGGCAATTACGAGCAGTACTTC. This codes for CASKTSGTGGNYEQYF. The rearrangement joins TRBV5-1 to TRBJ2-7, with 12 bases identical to TRBD1. Germline loops: CDR1 SGHRS, CDR2 YFSETQ. Germline trimming cut 6 bases from V and 4 bases from J; bases unmatched to any gene: 11. The CDR3 length is 16 residues.